Shown below are 12 T cell receptor beta chains from a single sample sequenced in a study of breast tumors, draining lymph nodes, adjacent tissues. MiXCR was run by TCRdb on the multiplex PCR reads, yielding one entry per CDR3 protein. This table has 250,000 or so distinct CDR3 sequences, more than 30% appearing once. Breast cancer patients provided tissue from their axillary draining lymph nodes. What was sequenced was axillary lymph node tissue. These receptor sequences come from a female donor with breast cancer. Some clones in this sample may be carry-over from other donors' samples.

V usage is TRBV30 and J usage is TRBJ2-1; 9 positions agree with TRBD2. V lost 5 bases to trimming and J lost 9 bases; unmatched junction nucleotides: 11. The CDR3 covers 14 residues. Germline V gene data show CDR1 as GTSNPN and CDR2 as SVGIG (reference sequence). In DNA form, the CDR3 reads TGTGCCTGGGCCGGGACTAGCCAAGCTATTGAGCAGTTCTTC. As protein: CAWAGTSQAIEQFF.

This clonotype was seen ten or more times. The chain joins TRBV18 to TRBJ2-5; D unclear. CDR3 length: 12 amino acids. V was cut by 1 base and J by 5 bases, with 5 bases left in between. Looked up from germline, CDR1 is KGHSH and CDR2 is LQKENI. The CDR3 sequence: CASSPLVETQYF. The CDR3 nucleotides read TGTGCCAGCTCACCACTAGTCGAGACCCAGTACTTC.

This clonotype was observed at least ten times. The V gene is TRBV11-3, the J gene TRBJ2-7, with D maybe TRBD2 (5 bases). The CDR3 contains 14 residues. Looked up from germline, CDR1 is SGHNT and CDR2 is YENEEA. V was trimmed by 5 bases and J by 3 bases, leaving 14 bases between them. In nucleotides, the CDR3 is TGTGCCAGCAGCGCCCAAGAGGGATTCTACGAGCAGTACTTC. Encoded protein: CASSAQEGFYEQYF. Full variable domain (remainder filled in from reference TRBV11-3 and TRBJ2-7): EAGVVQSPRYKIIEKKQPVAFWCNPISGHNTLYWYLQNLGQGPELLIRYENEEAVDDSQLPKDRFSAERLKGVDSTLKIQPAELGDSAVYLCASSAQEGFYEQYFGPGTRLTVT.

This clonotype was observed a few times. V and J are TRBV4-1 and TRBJ2-1, with a possible D match to TRBD1 (5 bases). This CDR3 is 16 amino acids long. Germline lookup yields CDR1 MGHRA and CDR2 YSYEKL. V was cut by 1 base and J by 4 bases, with 14 bases left in between. Written as DNA, the CDR3 is TGCGCCAGCAGCCAAGGGGGCAGTTTAAGGTACAATGAGCAGTTCTTC. It encodes CASSQGGSLRYNEQFF.

The table lists this clonotype with a few counts. Since a much larger clone is just one base distant, this may be a read error. CDR3 loop: CSAATRSVEPFF. In DNA form, the CDR3 reads TGCAGTGCTGCCACCAGGAGTGTTGAGCCGTTCTTC. The chain links TRBV20-1 to TRBJ2-1; no firm D call. CDR3 length: 12 residues. Germline V gives CDR1 DFQATT, CDR2 SNEGSKA (reference sequence).

This clonotype occurred many times. The chain couples TRBV5-8 to TRBJ2-7; the match to TRBD1 covers 7 bases. Per the germline V gene, CDR1 is SGHTS and CDR2 is YDEGEE. V shed 1 base, J shed 5 bases, and the junction held 3 bases outside the gene matches. The CDR3 is 13 amino acids. The CDR3 DNA reads as TGTGCCAGCAGCTTGAAAGGGGGCAACGAGCAGTACTTC. Its translation: CASSLKGGNEQYF.

This clonotype was seen at least ten times. The V gene is TRBV4-1, the J gene TRBJ1-2; 8 nucleotides match TRBD1. CDR1 is MGHRA and CDR2 is YSYEKL in the germline V gene. There are 16 residues in the CDR3. The V gene end was trimmed by 1 base and the J gene end by 4 bases; junction bases not matched to a gene: 8. The CDR3: CASSQGPTGVVYGYTF. The DNA for the CDR3 is TGCGCCAGCAGCCAAGGCCCGACAGGGGTTGTCTATGGCTACACCTTC.

As concerns this clonotype: Being one base from a much bigger clone, this may be a read error. This chain connects TRBV5-1 to TRBJ2-2, with 8 bases lining up with TRBD2. With 4 bases clipped from V and 0 bases from J, the junction kept 20 bases outside the gene matches. Germline V CDR1 and CDR2: SGHRS, YFSETQ. The CDR3 has 21 residues. The CDR3 sequence: CASSIIKPGPAGVSNTGELFF. CDR3 sequence (DNA): TGCGCCAGCAGCATCATAAAACCGGGACCAGCGGGAGTTTCGAACACCGGGGAGCTGTTTTTT.

This clonotype was seen many times. The V gene is TRBV7-2, the J gene TRBJ2-7; 15 bases are a match to TRBD2. Germline V CDR1 and CDR2: SGHTA, FQGNSA. This CDR3 contains 14 residues. V was pared by 5 bases and J by 4 bases, with 0 bases of the junction left unmatched. CDR3 loop: CASSGTSGRYEQYF. CDR3 coding DNA: TGTGCCAGCAGCGGGACTAGCGGGAGGTACGAGCAGTACTTC. Full variable domain (missing parts from reference TRBV7-2 and TRBJ2-7): GAGVSQSPSNKVTEKGKDVELRCDPISGHTALYWYRQSLGQGLEFLIYFQGNSAPDKSGLPSDRFSAERTGGSVSTLTIQRTQQEDSAVYLCASSGTSGRYEQYFGPGTRLTVT.

Ten or more counts support this clonotype. The gene calls are TRBV27 and TRBJ1-5; D is uncertain. Trimming took 2 bases from V and 5 from J, leaving 7 bases between them. This CDR3 region has 13 residues. CDR1 and CDR2 from the germline V gene are MNHEY and SMNVEV (reference sequence). This CDR3 is CASSLRADQPQHF. The CDR3 nucleotides read TGTGCCAGCAGTTTAAGGGCAGATCAGCCCCAGCATTTT.

As for this clonotype: Germline and junction disagree at one end, which may indicate a read error. The chain uses TRBV29-1 and TRBJ2-5; the match to TRBD1 covers 7 bases. Germline loops: CDR1 SQVTM, CDR2 ANQGSEA. There are 14 residues in the CDR3. The CDR3 reads CSVDGTEIREAQYF. The CDR3 nucleotides are TGCAGCGTTGACGGGACAGAGATTCGAGAGGCCCAGTACTTC.

The V call is TRBV19, the J call TRBJ2-2, with 7 bases that match TRBD1. V shed 3 bases and J 3 bases; nucleotides not matched to a gene: 13. This CDR3 region has 18 residues. Germline CDR1 reads LNHDA; CDR2 reads SQIVND (reference sequence). In nucleotides, the CDR3 is TGTGCCAGTAGTATCCAGGGGCTAGGACAGGCGGACACCGGGGAGCTGTTTTTT. It is translated as CASSIQGLGQADTGELFF.